The next 22 T cell receptor beta chains were all read from a single sample in a study of T cell responses to AZD1222 COVID-19 vaccine. Only in-frame clones appear in the TCRdb table, and some are missing; sequencing was by immunoSEQ multiplex PCR. Altogether about 84,000 clones are present, 85% to 90% being singletons, with the ten largest covering approximately 30%. Sequences were derived from peripheral blood, sampled on day 0 of AZD1222 vaccination. The receptors derive from an adult in good health.

J is TRBJ1-5 and V is TRBV30; possibly TRBD1 for D (5 bases). The CDR3 has 15 residues. The germline gives CDR1 GTSNPN, CDR2 SVGIG (reference sequence). Deletions cut 3 bases from V and 4 bases from J, with 16 bases between. This CDR3 reads CAWSRGPGHNQPQHF. The CDR3 bases are TGTGCCTGGAGCCGAGGGCCTGGACATAATCAGCCCCAGCATTTT.

Remarks on this clone: The junction shows a germline mismatch at one end, possibly a read error. The chain joins TRBV3-1 (or the pseudogene TRBV3-2) to TRBJ2-7, with 9 positions matching TRBD1. The germline V gene has CDR1 LGHDT and CDR2 YNNKEL (reference sequence). CDR3 length: 14 amino acids. This CDR3 reads CASRQAGQGWEQYF. The CDR3 nucleotides are TGTGCCAGCAGACAAGCCGGACAGGGGTGGGAGCAGTACTTC.

This chain uses TRBV9 with TRBJ2-3; no definite D call. There are 15 residues in the CDR3. V was trimmed by 1 base and J by 0 bases, leaving 9 bases between them. The germline CDR1 and CDR2 sequences are SGDLS and YYNGEE. This CDR3 is CASSVRSSSTDTQYF. CDR3 nucleotides: TGTGCCAGCAGCGTACGGTCTTCTAGCACAGATACGCAGTATTTT. Looking up the rest from reference TRBV9 and TRBJ2-3 gives the full variable domain: DSGVTQTPKHLITATGQRVTLRCSPRSGDLSVYWYQQSLDQGLQFLIQYYNGEERAKGNILERFSAQQFPDLHSELNLSSLELGDSALYFCASSVRSSSTDTQYFGPGTRLTVL.

The chain combines TRBV15 with TRBJ2-7; 13 nucleotides line up with TRBD2. This CDR3 is built from 17 residues. Germline values: CDR1 LNHNV, CDR2 YYDKDF (reference sequence). V shed 2 bases and J 3 bases; nucleotides not matched to a gene: 7. CDR3 nucleotides: TGTGCCACCAGCAGAAGTTCAGGACTAGCGGGAGTCTACGAGCAGTACTTC. Protein: CATSRSSGLAGVYEQYF.

In its sample, this clone was seen once. This rearrangement joins TRBV6-1 to TRBJ1-5; D is possibly TRBD1 (5 bases). This CDR3 comprises 16 residues. The germline V gene encodes CDR1 MNHNS and CDR2 SASEGT. Trimming pared 2 bases from V and 4 bases from J, leaving 15 bases between. The CDR3 region has the DNA TGTGCCAGCAGTGAATCGGGGGTTGGGGGTAATCAGCCCCAGCATTTT. Translation gives CASSESGVGGNQPQHF.

The V and J genes are TRBV5-1 and TRBJ1-2; D uncertain. CDR3 length equals 14 residues. CDR1 SGHRS and CDR2 YFSETQ come from the germline V gene. The ends were cut back, 0 bases at V and 5 bases at J, with 11 bases in the middle. CDR3 sequence (DNA): TGCGCCAGCAGCTTGGATCGGCTCGGGTATGGCTACACCTTC. Its translation: CASSLDRLGYGYTF.

The chain carries TRBV29-1 and TRBJ2-7; perhaps TRBD1 as D (7 bases). The V end lost 6 bases, the J end lost 4 bases, and 28 bases lay between the germline ends. The V gene's germline CDR1 is SQVTM and CDR2 ANQGSEA. The CDR3 loop spans 17 amino acids. CDR3 sequence (DNA): TGCAGCGTACTACAGGGGTTTGGGGGGAGTAGCGGTTACGAGCAGTACTTC. Protein product: CSVLQGFGGSSGYEQYF.

The V call is TRBV30, the J call TRBJ1-1; 7 bases match TRBD1. The V gene's germline CDR1 is GTSNPN and CDR2 SVGIG (reference sequence). CDR3 length: 14 amino acids. The trim removed 4 bases at V and 7 bases at J, leaving 12 bases unmatched. Here the CDR3 reads CAWNRWDSQFEAFF. CDR3 DNA: TGTGCCTGGAACCGATGGGACAGTCAATTTGAAGCTTTCTTT.

V usage is TRBV9 and J usage is TRBJ2-2, with 9 bases matching TRBD1. The CDR3 sequence is 16 residues long. Germline CDR1 SGDLS, CDR2 YYNGEE. Trimming took 0 bases from V and 5 from J; bases not matched to a gene: 5. The CDR3 bases are TGTGCCAGCAGCGTAGGAGGAGGGACAGGGACCGGGGAGCTGTTTTTT. It is translated as CASSVGGGTGTGELFF.

V gene TRBV28 combines with J gene TRBJ1-1, with TRBD1 identical over 8 bases. Trimming took 4 bases from V and 5 from J; bases not matched to a gene: 6. Per the germline V gene, CDR1 is MDHEN and CDR2 is SYDVKM. This CDR3 is 14 amino acids long. The CDR3 protein is CASSSGQGSTEAFF. CDR3 DNA sequence: TGTGCCAGCAGTTCAGGACAGGGCAGTACTGAAGCTTTCTTT. Drawing the rest from reference TRBV28 and TRBJ1-1, the complete variable domain is DVKVTQSSRYLVKRTGEKVFLECVQDMDHENMFWYRQDPGLGLRLIYFSYDVKMKEKGDIPEGYSVSREKKERFSLILESASTNQTSMYLCASSSGQGSTEAFFGQGTRLTVV.

The J gene is TRBJ2-7, the V gene TRBV7-9; 10 bases agree with TRBD2. The germline V gene encodes CDR1 SEHNR and CDR2 FQNEAQ (reference sequence). The CDR3 length is 16 residues. V shed 0 bases, J shed 3 bases, and the junction held 5 bases outside the gene matches. CDR3 sequence reads: CASSLAFASGSYEQYF. DNA for the CDR3: TGTGCCAGCAGCTTAGCGTTCGCTAGCGGGAGCTACGAGCAGTACTTC. The full variable domain, with the rest looked up from reference TRBV7-9 and TRBJ2-7, is DTGVSQNPRHKITKRGQNVTFRCDPISEHNRLYWYRQTLGQGPEFLTYFQNEAQLEKSRLLSDRFSAERPKGSFSTLEIQRTEQGDSAMYLCASSLAFASGSYEQYFGPGTRLTVT.

A single count supports this clone. The CDR3, as DNA: TGTGCCAGCAGTTTTGGGGCCTACGAGCAGTACTTC. Protein product: CASSFGAYEQYF. The chain employs TRBV28 and TRBJ2-7; D is uncertain. Trimming shortened V by 3 bases and J by 2 bases, and 5 bases separated the two germline ends. CDR1 and CDR2 from the germline V gene are MDHEN and SYDVKM. The CDR3 has 12 amino acids. The entire variable domain, with the rest obtained from reference TRBV28 and TRBJ2-7, is as follows: DVKVTQSSRYLVKRTGEKVFLECVQDMDHENMFWYRQDPGLGLRLIYFSYDVKMKEKGDIPEGYSVSREKKERFSLILESASTNQTSMYLCASSFGAYEQYFGPGTRLTVT.

The gene calls are TRBV15 and TRBJ2-1; D may be TRBD2 (6 bases). V dropped 0 bases and J dropped 4 bases, with 13 bases sitting between them. Germline CDR1 is LNHNV and CDR2 is YYDKDF (reference sequence). The CDR3 loop spans 16 amino acids. The CDR3 is CATSRDRWGDYNEQFF. The CDR3 DNA reads as TGTGCCACCAGCAGAGATAGGTGGGGGGATTACAATGAGCAGTTCTTC.

The CDR3 region has the DNA TGTGCCAGCAGTAAGACAGGGGAGAGAGAAAAACTGTTTTTT. Protein: CASSKTGEREKLFF. This rearrangement joins TRBV6-2 or TRBV6-3 to TRBJ1-4; 8 nucleotides align to TRBD1. Germline CDR1 MNHEY, CDR2 SVGEGT. The CDR3 spans 14 residues. V was pared by 5 bases and J by 8 bases, with 7 bases of the junction left unmatched.

As DNA, the CDR3 is TGTGCCAGCAGCGTAGGGCAGGGGGGCAATGAGCAGTTCTTC. It yields the protein CASSVGQGGNEQFF. The chain carries TRBV9 and TRBJ2-1; tentatively, D is TRBD1 (7 bases). The CDR3 totals 14 residues. V lost 0 bases and J lost 6, with 10 bases in between. CDR1 is SGDLS, CDR2 YYNGEE, per germline.

The gene calls are TRBV28 and TRBJ1-6; D gene ambiguous. V was trimmed by 5 bases and J by 2 bases, leaving 4 bases between them. CDR1 is MDHEN, CDR2 SYDVKM, per germline. This CDR3 region has 13 residues. The CDR3 sequence: CASSRPYNSPLHF. The CDR3 bases are TGTGCCAGCAGTCGGCCCTATAATTCACCCCTCCACTTT.

In this sample, this clone turned up once. The rearrangement uses TRBV5-1 and TRBJ2-3, with D perhaps TRBD1 (6 bases). CDR3 size: 16 residues. Trimming shortened V by 1 base and J by 0 bases, and 12 bases separated the two germline ends. In germline, CDR1 is SGHRS, CDR2 YFSETQ. The chain's CDR3 is CASSLNFGQSTDTQYF. The CDR3 DNA is TGCGCCAGCAGCTTGAATTTTGGACAGAGCACAGATACGCAGTATTTT.

The rearrangement uses TRBV18 and TRBJ2-6; 10 nucleotides line up with TRBD1. The CDR3 has 19 residues. J gave up 0 bases and V 4 bases, and 9 bases lay outside the gene matches. Germline CDR1 reads KGHSH; CDR2 reads LQKENI. The CDR3: CASSRDRGKRLSGANVLTF. CDR3 nucleotide sequence: TGTGCCAGCTCACGGGACAGGGGTAAGAGACTCTCTGGGGCCAACGTCCTGACTTTC.

This clone was picked up one time. In nucleotides, the CDR3 is TGTGCCAGCAGTAGGGGTACAGAAAAGCAGTTCTTC. Protein product: CASSRGTEKQFF. The chain recombines TRBV25-1 with TRBJ2-1, with TRBD1 as a possible D gene (5 bases). Germline V CDR1 and CDR2: MGHDK, SYGVNS. This CDR3 is 12 amino acids long. Trimming removed 5 bases from V and 11 bases from J, with 13 bases in between.

This chain connects TRBV7-9 to TRBJ1-1; 8 bases are shared with TRBD1. The CDR3 loop spans 13 amino acids. Germline CDR1 is SEHNR and CDR2 is FQNEAQ (reference sequence). The V segment lost 5 bases and the J segment 3 bases; nucleotides outside the gene matches: 2. CDR3 region: CASSDRGDTEAFF. The CDR3 DNA reads as TGTGCCAGCAGCGACAGGGGTGACACTGAAGCTTTCTTT. Together with reference TRBV7-9 and TRBJ1-1, the CDR3 gives the full variable domain: DTGVSQNPRHKITKRGQNVTFRCDPISEHNRLYWYRQTLGQGPEFLTYFQNEAQLEKSRLLSDRFSAERPKGSFSTLEIQRTEQGDSAMYLCASSDRGDTEAFFGQGTRLTVV.

This clone was seen a single time. The genes are TRBV10-3 and TRBJ2-3, with no clear D. The germline V gene encodes CDR1 ENHRY and CDR2 SYGVKD. Trimming pared 0 bases from V and 0 bases from J, leaving 4 bases between. The CDR3 is made up of 14 amino acids. The CDR3 reads CAISESASTDTQYF. The CDR3 region has the DNA TGTGCCATCAGTGAGTCCGCGAGCACAGATACGCAGTATTTT.

This clone was counted a few times. This chain uses TRBV16 with TRBJ1-4; D uncertain. Germline V gives CDR1 KGHSY, CDR2 FQNENV. CDR3 length: 17 amino acids. Trimming took off 4 bases at V and 8 bases at J, with 23 bases between the two ends. The CDR3 region has the DNA TGTGCCAGCAGCCCCCCCCCGGACGGCTACAGCCCGGAAAAACTGTTTTTT. This gives the protein CASSPPPDGYSPEKLFF. The whole variable domain, filled in from reference TRBV16 and TRBJ1-4, reads GEEVAQTPKHLVRGEGQKAKLYCAPIKGHSYVFWYQQVLKNEFKFLISFQNENVFDETGMPKERFSAKCLPNSPCSLEIQATKLEDSAVYFCASSPPPDGYSPEKLFFGSGTQLSVL.